There are a few counts of the clone carrying this T cell receptor beta chain. V lost 7 bases and J lost 8; bases outside the gene matches: 14. CDR3 size: 16 residues. This specimen comes from a study of identical twins. A single record per CDR3 protein comes from TCRdb applying MiXCR to the 5' RACE reads. Among about 530,000 distinct CDR3 sequences listed, 20% to 25% were seen once. This sample also appeared in a second study, on yellow fever vaccine responses in identical twins.

The source of this sequence is a woman between 18 and 30 years old in good health. Sequenced input: CD4+ T cells sorted from blood. The chain has TRBV12-3 or TRBV12-4 and TRBJ2-3; 11 bases fit TRBD2. The CDR3 spells CASTVSWTSGYGTQYF. The DNA for the CDR3 is TGTGCCAGCACCGTAAGCTGGACTAGCGGGTACGGTACGCAGTATTTT.